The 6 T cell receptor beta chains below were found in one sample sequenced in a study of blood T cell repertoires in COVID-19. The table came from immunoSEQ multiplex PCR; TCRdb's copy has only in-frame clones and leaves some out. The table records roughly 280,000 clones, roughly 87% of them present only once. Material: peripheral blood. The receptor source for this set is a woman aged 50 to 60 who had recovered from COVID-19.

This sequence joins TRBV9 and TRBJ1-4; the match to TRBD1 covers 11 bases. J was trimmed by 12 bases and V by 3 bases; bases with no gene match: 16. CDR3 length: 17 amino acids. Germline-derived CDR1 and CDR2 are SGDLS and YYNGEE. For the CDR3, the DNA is TGTGCCAGCAGCGGCCCGGGACAGGGGGTAGGTCCGGTGGAACTGTTTTTT. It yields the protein CASSGPGQGVGPVELFF.

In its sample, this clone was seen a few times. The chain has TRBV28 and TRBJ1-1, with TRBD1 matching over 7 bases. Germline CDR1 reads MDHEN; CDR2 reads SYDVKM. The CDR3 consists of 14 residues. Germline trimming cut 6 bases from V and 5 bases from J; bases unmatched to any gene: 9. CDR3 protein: CASSLQGIRTEAFF. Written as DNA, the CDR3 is TGTGCCAGCAGCTTACAGGGGATTCGAACTGAAGCTTTCTTT.

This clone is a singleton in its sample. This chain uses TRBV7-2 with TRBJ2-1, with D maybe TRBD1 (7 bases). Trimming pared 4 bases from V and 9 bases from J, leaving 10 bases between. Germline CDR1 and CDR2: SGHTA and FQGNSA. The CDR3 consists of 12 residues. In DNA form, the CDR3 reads TGTGCCAGCAGCTACCAGGGGGGTGAGCAGTTCTTC. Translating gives CASSYQGGEQFF.

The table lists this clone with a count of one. CDR3 nucleotide sequence: TGCAGTGCTGGGGGCCGGGCCGGCTACACCTTC. It is translated as CSAGGRAGYTF. The J gene is TRBJ1-2, the V gene TRBV20-1; TRBD1 might be the D (6 bases). V was clipped by 5 bases and J by 8 bases, with 12 bases between them. The germline V gene has CDR1 DFQATT and CDR2 SNEGSKA (reference sequence). This CDR3 is built from 11 residues.

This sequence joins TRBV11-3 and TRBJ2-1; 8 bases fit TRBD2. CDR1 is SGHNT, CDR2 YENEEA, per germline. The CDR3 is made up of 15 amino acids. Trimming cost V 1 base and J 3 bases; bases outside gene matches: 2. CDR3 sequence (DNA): TGTGCCAGCAGCTTAGGAGCGGGGGACTACAATGAGCAGTTCTTC. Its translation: CASSLGAGDYNEQFF. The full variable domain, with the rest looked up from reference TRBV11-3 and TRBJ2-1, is EAGVVQSPRYKIIEKKQPVAFWCNPISGHNTLYWYLQNLGQGPELLIRYENEEAVDDSQLPKDRFSAERLKGVDSTLKIQPAELGDSAVYLCASSLGAGDYNEQFFGPGTRLTVL.

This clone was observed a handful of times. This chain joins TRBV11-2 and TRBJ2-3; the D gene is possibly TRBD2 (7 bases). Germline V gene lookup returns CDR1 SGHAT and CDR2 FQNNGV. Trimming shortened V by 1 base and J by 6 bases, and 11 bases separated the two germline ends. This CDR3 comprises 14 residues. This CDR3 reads CASSLVAGADTQYF. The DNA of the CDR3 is TGTGCCAGCAGCTTAGTGGCGGGGGCCGATACGCAGTATTTT.